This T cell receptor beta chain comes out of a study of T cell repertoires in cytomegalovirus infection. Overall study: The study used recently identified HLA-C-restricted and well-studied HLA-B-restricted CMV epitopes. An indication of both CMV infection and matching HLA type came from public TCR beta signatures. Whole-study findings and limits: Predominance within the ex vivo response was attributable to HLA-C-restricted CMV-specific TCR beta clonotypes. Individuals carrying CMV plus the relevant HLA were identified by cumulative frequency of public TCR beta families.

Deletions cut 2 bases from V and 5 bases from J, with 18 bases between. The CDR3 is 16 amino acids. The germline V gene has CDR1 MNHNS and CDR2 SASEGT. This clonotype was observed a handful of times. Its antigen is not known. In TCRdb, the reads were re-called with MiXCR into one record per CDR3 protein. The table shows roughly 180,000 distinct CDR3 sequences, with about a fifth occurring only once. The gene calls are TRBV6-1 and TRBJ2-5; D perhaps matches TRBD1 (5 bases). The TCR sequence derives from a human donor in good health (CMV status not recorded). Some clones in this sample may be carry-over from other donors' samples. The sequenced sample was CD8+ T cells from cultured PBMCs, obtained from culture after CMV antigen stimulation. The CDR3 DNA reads TGTGCCAGCAGTGAACGTTCAGGCAGGGTCGGGGAGACCCAGTACTTC. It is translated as CASSERSGRVGETQYF.